The 18 T cell receptor beta chains given below trace back to one sample, sequenced in a study of CD8 T cells in ankylosing spondylitis. TCRdb itself ran the 5' RACE reads through MiXCR, one entry per CDR3 protein. The sample records about 320,000 distinct CDR3 sequences, roughly 10% being singletons. Input material: blood, either unsorted or a sorted T cell fraction (not recorded which). These receptors were taken from a female donor with ankylosing spondylitis or in good health (not recorded which).

This clonotype was counted ten times or more. This rearrangement joins TRBV29-1 to TRBJ2-4; D is possibly TRBD1 or TRBD2 (5 bases each). Germline V gene lookup returns CDR1 SQVTM and CDR2 ANQGSEA. Trimming stripped 3 bases from V and 7 bases from J, with 7 bases between. The CDR3 is made up of 11 amino acids. The CDR3 DNA is TGCAGCGTTGACAGGGAGAACATTCAGTACTTC. Translation gives CSVDRENIQYF.

This clonotype came up many times. The chain uses TRBV20-1 and TRBJ2-1; 15 nucleotides align to TRBD2. J gave up 3 bases and V 5 bases, and 5 bases lay outside the gene matches. The CDR3 spans 16 residues. Germline V lookup: CDR1 DFQATT, CDR2 SNEGSKA (reference sequence). CDR3 DNA: TGCAGTGCTCTGGGACTAGCGGGGGGACTCTACAATGAGCAGTTCTTC. Translation: CSALGLAGGLYNEQFF.

This clonotype was picked up many times. The V gene is TRBV10-3, the J gene TRBJ2-1; weak D call: TRBD1 (6 bases). In germline, CDR1 is ENHRY, CDR2 SYGVKD. The CDR3 runs to 16 residues. Trimming took off 4 bases at V and 0 bases at J, with 13 bases between the two ends. This CDR3 is CAISVRQESSYNEQFF. CDR3 nucleotides: TGTGCCATCAGTGTACGACAGGAGAGCTCCTACAATGAGCAGTTCTTC.

This clonotype was seen ten or more times. The chain employs TRBV28 and TRBJ2-3; tentatively, D is TRBD1 (5 bases). The CDR3 extends over 12 amino acids. Trimming left V 6 bases short and J 5 bases short, with 9 bases between. Germline V gene data show CDR1 as MDHEN and CDR2 as SYDVKM. The CDR3 region is CASSGQGDTQYF. DNA of the CDR3: TGTGCCAGCAGCGGCCAGGGAGATACGCAGTATTTT.

Worth noting for this clonotype: A read error is possible here, since a much larger clone lies one base away. The chain combines TRBV27 with TRBJ2-3; 10 bases map to TRBD1. The germline CDR1 and CDR2 sequences are MNHEY and SMNVEV (reference sequence). There are 15 residues in the CDR3. DNA of the CDR3: TGTGCCACCAGTAGGGGGACAGGGGGCACAGATACGCAGTATTTT. Encoded protein: CATSRGTGGTDTQYF.

This clonotype was observed at least ten times. The rearrangement links TRBV7-9 to TRBJ2-1, with TRBD2 identical over 7 bases. After removal of 3 bases from V and 6 bases from J, the junction contained 14 bases not matched to a gene. The CDR3 length is 17 residues. Per the germline V gene, CDR1 is SEHNR and CDR2 is FQNEAQ (reference sequence). CDR3 residues: CASSFSGAGVKGNEQFF. Written as DNA, the CDR3 is TGTGCCAGCAGCTTTTCCGGGGCGGGAGTAAAGGGCAATGAGCAGTTCTTC.

A few counts support this clonotype. The rearrangement uses TRBV20-1 and TRBJ2-7, with 13 bases aligning to TRBD2. The J segment lost 5 bases and the V segment lost 5 bases, leaving 12 bases of the junction unmatched. The V gene's germline CDR1 is DFQATT and CDR2 SNEGSKA (reference sequence). This CDR3 has 16 amino acids. The CDR3 bases are TGCAGTGCTTACGCCGGGGGACTAGCGGGACCGAACGAGCAGTACTTC. This codes for CSAYAGGLAGPNEQYF.

This clonotype was seen repeatedly, ten times or more. The CDR3 spells CAISEPGTSGTYNEQFF. CDR3 in DNA: TGTGCCATCAGTGAACCCGGGACTAGCGGGACGTACAATGAGCAGTTCTTC. The chain employs TRBV10-3 and TRBJ2-1; 13 nucleotides line up with TRBD2. CDR1 is ENHRY and CDR2 is SYGVKD in the germline V gene. V dropped 3 bases and J dropped 4; count of bases not matched to a gene: 6. This CDR3 is 17 amino acids long.

This clonotype was observed many times. The genes are TRBV10-3 and TRBJ2-7; D remains ambiguous. There are 14 residues in the CDR3. Per the germline V gene, CDR1 is ENHRY and CDR2 is SYGVKD. Trimming stripped 3 bases from V and 2 bases from J, with 11 bases between. CDR3 sequence: CAISDPGPPYEQYF. In nucleotides, the CDR3 is TGTGCCATCAGTGATCCGGGCCCTCCCTACGAGCAGTACTTC.

This clonotype was observed at least ten times. V and J are TRBV5-6 and TRBJ2-1, with 7 nucleotides matching TRBD2. Per the germline V gene, CDR1 is SGHDT and CDR2 is YYEEEE. The trim removed 5 bases at V and 2 bases at J, leaving 4 bases unmatched. CDR3 length: 14 amino acids. CDR3 in amino acids: CASSSGLAYNEQFF. CDR3 DNA: TGTGCCAGCAGTTCAGGACTAGCCTACAATGAGCAGTTCTTC.

This clonotype showed up many times. This chain uses TRBV25-1 with TRBJ2-7, with D perhaps TRBD2 (5 bases). This CDR3 is 14 amino acids long. The ends were cut back, 0 bases at V and 0 bases at J, with 6 bases in the middle. Germline CDR1 is MGHDK and CDR2 is SYGVNS. CDR3 bases: TGTGCCAGCAGTGAATATAGCGACTCCTACGAGCAGTACTTC. It translates to CASSEYSDSYEQYF.

A few counts support this clonotype. The CDR3 sequence is CASSLVTGPGEQFF. CDR3 in DNA: TGCGCCAGCAGCTTGGTGACAGGCCCCGGGGAGCAGTTCTTC. The chain is built from TRBV5-1 and TRBJ2-1; D is perhaps TRBD1 (6 bases). V was clipped by 0 bases and J by 10 bases, with 14 bases between them. There are 14 residues in the CDR3. CDR1 is SGHRS, CDR2 YFSETQ, per germline.

The chain uses TRBV29-1 and TRBJ2-6; a weak D match, TRBD2 (7 bases). Germline-derived CDR1 and CDR2 are SQVTM and ANQGSEA. The CDR3 is 18 amino acids. Trimming cost V 3 bases and J 0 bases, with 18 bases left between them. The CDR3 DNA reads TGCAGCGTTGATGGGGGGGGCAGTCGATCCTCTGGGGCCAACGTCCTGACTTTC. Protein product: CSVDGGGSRSSGANVLTF.

The chain's CDR3 is CSASPSPAGVRGQPQHF. Here the CDR3 DNA reads TGCAGTGCTAGCCCCTCCCCGGCAGGTGTAAGGGGTCAGCCCCAGCATTTT. The rearrangement joins TRBV20-1 to TRBJ1-5, with a tentative D call TRBD1 (5 bases). Trimming removed 3 bases from V and 6 bases from J, with 24 bases in between. Germline lookup yields CDR1 DFQATT and CDR2 SNEGSKA (reference sequence). The CDR3 runs 17 residues.

Only a few counts were recorded for this clonotype. The chain has TRBV5-1 and TRBJ1-6; 9 bases align to TRBD1. Unmatched junction bases numbered 8, after V lost 6 bases and J lost 10 bases. The CDR3 covers 14 residues. Per germline, CDR1 SGHRS and CDR2 YFSETQ. In nucleotides, the CDR3 is TGCGCCAGCAATCCGGGACAGGGAAGCTCACCCCTCCACTTT. The encoded protein is CASNPGQGSSPLHF.

This clonotype showed up many times. The chain uses TRBV7-2 and TRBJ2-2; D is ambiguous. Germline CDR1 reads SGHTA; CDR2 reads FQGNSA. The CDR3 length is 14 residues. Trimming removed 2 bases from V and 2 bases from J, with 6 bases in between. The CDR3 nucleotides are TGTGCCAGCAGCTTATTCGAAAACACCGGGGAGCTGTTTTTT. This gives the protein CASSLFENTGELFF.

This clonotype came up many times. This rearrangement joins TRBV5-5 to TRBJ2-2, with D unclear. V shed 0 bases and J shed 0 bases, with 6 bases lying between them. The CDR3 totals 15 residues. Germline CDR1 reads SGHKS; CDR2 reads YYEKEE (reference sequence). The CDR3 DNA follows: TGTGCCAGCAGCTTGGAGTCCACGAACACCGGGGAGCTGTTTTTT. Translating gives CASSLESTNTGELFF.

This clonotype has a handful of counts. V usage is TRBV4-1 and J usage is TRBJ2-5; D may match TRBD1 or TRBD2 (5 bases each). Germline V CDR1 and CDR2: MGHRA, YSYEKL. CDR3 length: 16 residues. V was pared by 1 base and J by 2 bases, with 14 bases between. This CDR3 is CASSQVLGAIQETQYF. The CDR3 nucleotides read TGCGCCAGCAGCCAAGTTCTCGGGGCCATTCAAGAGACCCAGTACTTC.